This T cell receptor (beta chain) was recovered during a study of OX40 agonist ivuxolimab in advanced cancers. Clones were read by immunoSEQ multiplex PCR, and TCRdb kept only the in-frame ones, dropping some. The sample comprises fewer than 65,000 clones, around nine tenths of which are singletons, and approximately 7% rests with the top ten. This clone was counted between two and nine times. CDR3 size: 13 residues. Germline V gene lookup returns CDR1 SGHRS and CDR2 YFSETQ. V lost 0 bases and J 7 bases, leaving 10 bases between the germline ends. This chain links TRBV5-1 with TRBJ1-1; weak D call: TRBD1 (5 bases). Sample: CD4+ or CD8+ T cells sorted from blood, taken in a trial of the OX40 agonist ivuxolimab. The sequence was collected from an adult with an advanced solid tumor such as melanoma, head and neck, liver or kidney cancer. In DNA, the CDR3 is TGCGCCAGCAGCTTGGGATCCCAGGGTGAAGCTTTCTTT. This codes for CASSLGSQGEAFF.